A single sample gave rise to the 17 T cell receptor beta chains below, sequenced in a study of early T cells in non-severe SARS-CoV-2 infection (dated by TCRdb to about 2021). The library was obtained by 5' RACE. These reads were obtained on a NextSeq 500. The public reads were reanalyzed by TCRdb: fastp trimming at Q25, MiXCR alignment, in-frame beta chains only. Every CDR3 protein is listed once, alongside the most common genes and DNA of its rows. This sample lists 20,000 to 25,000 distinct CDR3 sequences; roughly 5.3% were detected once. The ten largest clones take up around 4.5% of the sample. Material: whole blood. The receptor source for this set is an adult who was a healthcare worker with PCR-confirmed SARS-CoV-2 infection or an uninfected control (not recorded which).

This clonotype ranks as medium-sized. This sequence joins TRBV7-2 and TRBJ2-3; TRBD2 aligns across 8 bases. The CDR3 consists of 16 residues. Trimming cost V 5 bases and J 0 bases; bases outside gene matches: 7. Germline V gene sequence: CDR1 SGHTA, CDR2 FQGNSA. The CDR3 protein is CASSRELAASTDTQYF. DNA of the CDR3: TGTGCCAGCAGCCGAGAACTAGCGGCGAGCACAGATACGCAGTATTTT.

The gene calls are TRBV7-9 and TRBJ2-5; 8 nucleotides match TRBD1. This CDR3 is 11 amino acids long. J was trimmed by 5 bases and V by 10 bases; bases with no gene match: 3. Looked up from germline, CDR1 is SEHNR and CDR2 is FQNEAQ (reference sequence). Written as DNA, the CDR3 is TGTGCCACCAACAGGGGGGAGACCCAGTACTTC. Translated, it gives CATNRGETQYF.

At least ten counts were recorded for this clonotype. V usage is TRBV28 and J usage is TRBJ1-1; weak D call: TRBD1 (6 bases). CDR3 length: 15 residues. V lost 1 base, J lost 3 bases, and 12 bases lay in between. The germline V gene encodes CDR1 MDHEN and CDR2 SYDVKM. The CDR3 region has the DNA TGTGCCAGCAGTTTATTGGCAGGGGAGGACACTGAAGCTTTCTTT. Its protein product is CASSLLAGEDTEAFF.

This clonotype was detected ten times or more. J is TRBJ1-1 and V is TRBV5-5, with D unclear. Germline V gene sequence: CDR1 SGHKS, CDR2 YYEKEE (reference sequence). V gave up 5 bases and J gave up 0 bases, with 11 bases separating them. CDR3 length equals 14 residues. In DNA form, the CDR3 reads TGTGCCAGCAGGCCGCCGAACTTGAACACTGAAGCTTTCTTT. Its translation: CASRPPNLNTEAFF.

The chain couples TRBV20-1 to TRBJ2-3, with 9 bases matching TRBD2. Germline V CDR1 and CDR2: DFQATT, SNEGSKA (reference sequence). The CDR3 is 14 residues long. V gave up 3 bases and J gave up 4 bases; unmatched junction bases: 5. In nucleotides, the CDR3 is TGCAGTGCTAGTGCGGGGGGGCCATCAGATACGCAGTATTTT. As protein: CSASAGGPSDTQYF.

This clonotype has a count of ten or more. The V call is TRBV6-2 or TRBV6-3, the J call TRBJ2-7, with D hard to call. The CDR3 is 13 residues long. Germline CDR1 and CDR2: MNHEY and SVGEGT. Deletions cut 2 bases from V and 1 base from J, with 6 bases between. The CDR3 protein is CASSYDGSYEQYF. The CDR3 DNA reads as TGTGCCAGCAGTTACGACGGTTCCTACGAGCAGTACTTC.

This clonotype appeared many times. V and J are TRBV3-1 and TRBJ2-7, with D perhaps being TRBD1 or TRBD2 (6 bases each). The germline CDR1 and CDR2 sequences are LGHDT and YNNKEL (reference sequence). With 4 bases removed from V and 7 bases from J, the gap between germline ends came to 14 bases. CDR3 length equals 13 residues. CDR3 region: CASSRRGPGEQYF. As DNA, the CDR3 is TGTGCCAGCAGCCGCCGGGGGCCCGGGGAGCAGTACTTC.

This rearrangement joins TRBV7-9 to TRBJ2-5; 11 bases map to TRBD1. CDR3 length equals 14 residues. Germline-derived CDR1 and CDR2 are SEHNR and FQNEAQ (reference sequence). The J segment lost 3 bases and the V segment lost 3 bases, leaving 0 bases of the junction unmatched. CDR3 sequence (DNA): TGTGCCAGCAGCTTGGGACAGGGGGAAGAGACCCAGTACTTC. As protein: CASSLGQGEETQYF.

This clonotype appeared many times. The J gene is TRBJ2-3, the V gene TRBV2; D call uncertain. Trimming took 3 bases from V and 1 from J, leaving 5 bases between them. Looked up from germline, CDR1 is SNHLY and CDR2 is FYNNEI. CDR3 length: 13 amino acids. The CDR3 DNA follows: TGTGCCAGCAGTGAGGGCCGCACAGATACGCAGTATTTT. Translation: CASSEGRTDTQYF.

By its share, this clonotype is medium-sized (0.01 to 0.1%). The chain has TRBV6-4 and TRBJ1-5, with D unresolved. This CDR3 contains 13 residues. V lost 5 bases, J lost 0 bases, and 5 bases lay in between. The germline CDR1 and CDR2 sequences are MRHNA and SNTAGT. CDR3 nucleotides: TGTGCCAGCAGTTTGGATAGCAATCAGCCCCAGCATTTT. The encoded protein is CASSLDSNQPQHF.

This clonotype counts as medium-sized. Its ends do not fully match the called genes, so a read error is possible. The chain links TRBV10-3 to TRBJ1-1; 7 bases match TRBD1. The CDR3 has 14 residues. Germline lookup yields CDR1 ENHRY and CDR2 SYGVKD. DNA of the CDR3: TGTGCCATCAATGAGGGGGCAGGTAGCACTGAAGCTTTCTTT. Its translation: CAINEGAGSTEAFF.

The chain has TRBV7-9 and TRBJ2-2; tentatively, D is TRBD2 (5 bases). Germline loops: CDR1 SEHNR, CDR2 FQNEAQ (reference sequence). V was pared by 4 bases and J by 3 bases, with 15 bases between. The CDR3 runs to 16 residues. CDR3 coding DNA: TGTGCCAGCAGCTCCGGAGAGGGCCGGGACACCGGGGAGCTGTTTTTT. Its protein product is CASSSGEGRDTGELFF. Using reference TRBV7-9 and TRBJ2-2 for the parts outside the CDR3, the full variable domain is DTGVSQNPRHKITKRGQNVTFRCDPISEHNRLYWYRQTLGQGPEFLTYFQNEAQLEKSRLLSDRFSAERPKGSFSTLEIQRTEQGDSAMYLCASSSGEGRDTGELFFGEGSRLTVL.

The table lists this clonotype with many counts. The chain has TRBV29-1 and TRBJ2-3; 9 positions match TRBD2. After removal of 6 bases from V and 5 bases from J, the junction contained 12 bases not matched to a gene. Germline CDR1 reads SQVTM; CDR2 reads ANQGSEA. CDR3 length equals 15 residues. The CDR3 nucleotides read TGCAGCGTCGCGAGGGCGGGGGGGCCCGGAGATACGCAGTATTTT. Its translation is CSVARAGGPGDTQYF.

This clonotype has a count of ten or more. V usage is TRBV5-1 and J usage is TRBJ2-2, with TRBD1 matching over 8 bases. In germline, CDR1 is SGHRS, CDR2 YFSETQ. V lost 3 bases, J lost 2 bases, and 3 bases stayed unmatched. The CDR3 consists of 15 residues. The CDR3 loop reads CASSSRGPNTGELFF. In DNA form, the CDR3 reads TGCGCCAGCAGCTCCAGGGGGCCCAACACCGGGGAGCTGTTTTTT.

This clonotype was observed many times. The chain uses TRBV13 and TRBJ2-7, with TRBD2 matching 8 bases. This CDR3 has 18 residues. The trim removed 3 bases at V and 0 bases at J, leaving 13 bases unmatched. Germline-derived CDR1 and CDR2 are PRHDT and FYEKMQ (reference sequence). The DNA of the CDR3 is TGTGCCAGCAGCTTGAGTTTGCGGGGGGCCACCAACTCCTACGAGCAGTACTTC. Translation: CASSLSLRGATNSYEQYF.

This clonotype was picked up many times. The genes are TRBV11-2 and TRBJ2-7; the D is unclear. The germline CDR1 and CDR2 sequences are SGHAT and FQNNGV. The CDR3 extends over 12 amino acids. Deletions cut 6 bases from V and 4 bases from J, with 10 bases between. Here the CDR3 DNA reads TGTGCCAGCAGGCCCGCCTCTTACGAGCAGTACTTC. This translates into CASRPASYEQYF.

This clonotype was counted a few times. V gene TRBV5-1 combines with J gene TRBJ2-3, with 14 bases identical to TRBD2. J was trimmed by 1 base and V by 4 bases; bases with no gene match: 5. Germline CDR1 reads SGHRS; CDR2 reads YFSETQ. This CDR3 spans 17 amino acids. The CDR3 region has the DNA TGCGCCAGCAGCACCTCGACTAGCGGGGGGGGCACAGATACGCAGTATTTT. Its protein is CASSTSTSGGGTDTQYF.